This T cell receptor beta chain was profiled in a study of T-cell memory formation after mild COVID-19. TCRdb re-called the 5' RACE reads with MiXCR, one entry per CDR3 protein. The sample carries over 70,000 distinct CDR3 sequences, about 13% recorded once. V shed 0 bases and J shed 2 bases, with 9 bases lying between them. Germline values: CDR1 SGHRS, CDR2 YFSETQ. The CDR3 loop spans 14 amino acids. The chain carries TRBV5-1 and TRBJ2-7; tentative D call: TRBD1 (6 bases). The receptor's source is an adult woman who had mild COVID-19 (a few samples of this study predate the infection). Cell type and time point are not known. Sequencing was carried out using PBMCs or a T cell subset sorted from them (not recorded which). The CDR3 sequence: CASSLAGAAYEQYF. The CDR3 region has the DNA TGCGCCAGCAGCTTGGCAGGGGCAGCCTACGAGCAGTACTTC.